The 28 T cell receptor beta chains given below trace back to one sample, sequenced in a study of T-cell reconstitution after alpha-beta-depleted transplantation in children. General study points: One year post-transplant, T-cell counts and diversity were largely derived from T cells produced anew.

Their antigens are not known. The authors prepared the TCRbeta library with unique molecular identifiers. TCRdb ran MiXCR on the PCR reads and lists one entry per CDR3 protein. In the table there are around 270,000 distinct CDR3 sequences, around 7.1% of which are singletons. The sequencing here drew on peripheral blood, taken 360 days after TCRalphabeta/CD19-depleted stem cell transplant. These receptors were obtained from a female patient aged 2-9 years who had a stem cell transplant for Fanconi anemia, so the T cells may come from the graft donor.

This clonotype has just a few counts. In nucleotides, the CDR3 is TGTGCCACCCGACAGGGATTGGACTCCTATAATTCACCCCTCCACTTT. Protein product: CATRQGLDSYNSPLHF. The chain has TRBV15 and TRBJ1-6, with 7 bases that match TRBD1. CDR1 and CDR2 from the germline V gene are LNHNV and YYDKDF (reference sequence). CDR3 length equals 16 residues. Trimming removed 8 bases from V and 0 bases from J; junction bases left unmatched: 7.

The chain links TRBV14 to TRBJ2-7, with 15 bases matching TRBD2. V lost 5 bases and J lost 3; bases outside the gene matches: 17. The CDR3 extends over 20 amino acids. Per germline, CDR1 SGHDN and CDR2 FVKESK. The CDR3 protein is CASSGVAGTSGRFYDYEQYF. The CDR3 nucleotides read TGTGCCAGCAGCGGTGTAGCCGGGACTAGCGGGAGGTTTTACGACTACGAGCAGTACTTC.

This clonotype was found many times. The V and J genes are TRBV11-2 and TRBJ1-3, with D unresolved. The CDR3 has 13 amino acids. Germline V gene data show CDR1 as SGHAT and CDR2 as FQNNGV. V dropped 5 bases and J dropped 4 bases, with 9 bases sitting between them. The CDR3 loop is CASSVDPGNTIYF. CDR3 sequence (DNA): TGTGCCAGCAGCGTGGATCCGGGAAACACCATATATTTT.

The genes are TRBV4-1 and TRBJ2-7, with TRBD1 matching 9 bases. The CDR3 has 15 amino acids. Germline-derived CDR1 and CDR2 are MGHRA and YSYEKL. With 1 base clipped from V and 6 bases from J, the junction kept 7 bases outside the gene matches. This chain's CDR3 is CASSQAPTGGREQYF. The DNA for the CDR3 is TGCGCCAGCAGCCAAGCACCCACAGGGGGCCGCGAGCAGTACTTC.

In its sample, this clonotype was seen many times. This CDR3 reads CASSEILGSGLAGGRRVSTDTQYF. CDR3 sequence (DNA): TGTGCCAGCAGTGAAATACTTGGGTCCGGACTAGCGGGGGGGCGAAGAGTAAGCACAGATACGCAGTATTTT. The rearrangement uses TRBV25-1 and TRBJ2-3; 15 bases map to TRBD2. Looked up from germline, CDR1 is MGHDK and CDR2 is SYGVNS. This CDR3 spans 24 amino acids. With V trimmed by 2 bases and J by 0 bases, 21 bases remained unmatched.

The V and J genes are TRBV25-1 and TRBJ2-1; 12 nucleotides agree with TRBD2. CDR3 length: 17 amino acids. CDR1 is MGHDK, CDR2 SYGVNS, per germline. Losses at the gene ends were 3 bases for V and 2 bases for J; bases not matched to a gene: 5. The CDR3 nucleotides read TGTGCCAGCAGTGACGCTAGCGGGGGGGCCGCCTACAATGAGCAGTTCTTC. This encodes CASSDASGGAAYNEQFF. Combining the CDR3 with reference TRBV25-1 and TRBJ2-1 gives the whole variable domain EADIYQTPRYLVIGTGKKITLECSQTMGHDKMYWYQQDPGMELHLIHYSYGVNSTEKGDLSSESTVSRIRTEHFPLTLESARPSHTSQYLCASSDASGGAAYNEQFFGPGTRLTVL.

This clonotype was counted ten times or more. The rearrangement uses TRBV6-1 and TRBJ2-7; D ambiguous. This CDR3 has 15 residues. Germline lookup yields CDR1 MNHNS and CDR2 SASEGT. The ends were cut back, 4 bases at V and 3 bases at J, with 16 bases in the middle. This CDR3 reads CASSGSGRRSYEQYF. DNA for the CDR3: TGTGCCAGCAGTGGATCTGGCAGGCGAAGCTACGAGCAGTACTTC.

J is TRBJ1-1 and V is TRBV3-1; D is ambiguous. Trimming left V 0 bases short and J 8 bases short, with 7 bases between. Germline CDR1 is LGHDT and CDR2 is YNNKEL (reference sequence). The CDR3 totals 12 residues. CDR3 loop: CASSQDEAEAFF. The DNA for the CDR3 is TGTGCCAGCAGCCAAGATGAGGCCGAAGCTTTCTTT.

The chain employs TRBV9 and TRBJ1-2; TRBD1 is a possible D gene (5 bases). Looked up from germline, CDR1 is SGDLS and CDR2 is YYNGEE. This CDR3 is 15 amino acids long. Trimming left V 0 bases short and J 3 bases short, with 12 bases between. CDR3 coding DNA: TGTGCCAGCAGCGTAGTGGGGGACGGCTACTATGGCTACACCTTC. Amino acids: CASSVVGDGYYGYTF.

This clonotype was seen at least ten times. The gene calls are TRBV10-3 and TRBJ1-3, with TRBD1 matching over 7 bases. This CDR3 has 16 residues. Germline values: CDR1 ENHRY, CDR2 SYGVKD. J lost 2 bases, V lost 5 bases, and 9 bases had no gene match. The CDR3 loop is CAISLVTTGPGNTIYF. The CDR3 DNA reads TGTGCCATCAGTCTCGTAACGACAGGGCCTGGAAACACCATATATTTT.

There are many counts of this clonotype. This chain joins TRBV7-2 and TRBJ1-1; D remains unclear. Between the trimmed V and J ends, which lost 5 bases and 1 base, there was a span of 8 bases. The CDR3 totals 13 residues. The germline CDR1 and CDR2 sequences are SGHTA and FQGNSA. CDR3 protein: CASSRQRNTEAFF. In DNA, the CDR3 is TGTGCCAGCAGCCGTCAGAGGAACACTGAAGCTTTCTTT.

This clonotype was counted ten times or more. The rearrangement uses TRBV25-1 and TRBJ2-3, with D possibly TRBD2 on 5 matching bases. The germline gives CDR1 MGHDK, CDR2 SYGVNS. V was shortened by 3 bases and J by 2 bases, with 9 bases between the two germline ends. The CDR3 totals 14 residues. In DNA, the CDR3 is TGTGCCAGCAGTGAGGGGAGTACCACAGATACGCAGTATTTT. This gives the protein CASSEGSTTDTQYF.

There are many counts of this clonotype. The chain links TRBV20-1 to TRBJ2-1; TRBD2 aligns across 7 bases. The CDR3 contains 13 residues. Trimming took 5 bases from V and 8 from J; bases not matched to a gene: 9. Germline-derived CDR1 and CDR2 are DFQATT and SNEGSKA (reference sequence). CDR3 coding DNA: TGCAGTGCTGGCGGGCGGGAGAGGCATGAGCAGTTCTTC. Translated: CSAGGRERHEQFF.

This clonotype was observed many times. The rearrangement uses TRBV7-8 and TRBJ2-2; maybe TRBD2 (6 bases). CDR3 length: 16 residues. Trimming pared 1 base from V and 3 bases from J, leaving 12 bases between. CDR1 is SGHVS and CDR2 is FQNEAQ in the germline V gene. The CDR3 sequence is CASSLGIGDYTGELFF. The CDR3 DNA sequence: TGTGCCAGCAGCTTAGGGATAGGGGACTACACCGGGGAGCTGTTTTTT.

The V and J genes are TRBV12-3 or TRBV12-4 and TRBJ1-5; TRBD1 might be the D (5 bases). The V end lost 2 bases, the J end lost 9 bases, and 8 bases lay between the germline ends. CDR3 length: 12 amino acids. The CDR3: CASSLKGPPQHF. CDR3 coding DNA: TGTGCCAGCAGTTTAAAGGGGCCGCCCCAGCATTTT.

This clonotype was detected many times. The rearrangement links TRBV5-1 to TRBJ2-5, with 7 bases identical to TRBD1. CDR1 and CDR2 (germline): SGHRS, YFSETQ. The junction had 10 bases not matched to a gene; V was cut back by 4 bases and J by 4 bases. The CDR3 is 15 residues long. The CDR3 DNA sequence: TGCGCCAGCAGCCCACTGACAGGGAGATCAGAGACCCAGTACTTC. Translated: CASSPLTGRSETQYF.

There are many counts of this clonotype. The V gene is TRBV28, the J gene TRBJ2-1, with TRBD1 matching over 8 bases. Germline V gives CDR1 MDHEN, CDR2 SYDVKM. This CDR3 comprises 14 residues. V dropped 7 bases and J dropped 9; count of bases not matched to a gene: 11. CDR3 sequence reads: CASTLRQGYGEQFF. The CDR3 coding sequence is TGTGCCAGCACCCTCAGACAGGGGTATGGTGAGCAGTTCTTC.

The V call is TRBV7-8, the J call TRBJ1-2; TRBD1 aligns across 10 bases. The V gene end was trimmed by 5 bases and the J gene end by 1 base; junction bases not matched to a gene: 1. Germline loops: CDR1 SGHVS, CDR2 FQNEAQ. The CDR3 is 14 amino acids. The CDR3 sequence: CASSRTGGNYGYTF. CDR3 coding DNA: TGTGCCAGCAGCCGGACAGGGGGTAACTATGGCTACACCTTC.

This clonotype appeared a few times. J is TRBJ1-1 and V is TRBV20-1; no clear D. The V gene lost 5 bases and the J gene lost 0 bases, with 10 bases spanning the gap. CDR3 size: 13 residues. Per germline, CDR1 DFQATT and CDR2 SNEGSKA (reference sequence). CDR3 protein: CSAQFTLNTEAFF. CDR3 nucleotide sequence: TGCAGTGCTCAATTTACACTGAACACTGAAGCTTTCTTT.

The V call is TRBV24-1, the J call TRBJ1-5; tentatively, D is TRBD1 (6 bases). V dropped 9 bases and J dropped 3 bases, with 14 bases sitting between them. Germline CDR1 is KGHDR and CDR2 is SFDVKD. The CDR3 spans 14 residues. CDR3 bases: TGTGCCACCTCGTGGTCAGGGGACAATCAGCCCCAGCATTTT. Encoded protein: CATSWSGDNQPQHF.

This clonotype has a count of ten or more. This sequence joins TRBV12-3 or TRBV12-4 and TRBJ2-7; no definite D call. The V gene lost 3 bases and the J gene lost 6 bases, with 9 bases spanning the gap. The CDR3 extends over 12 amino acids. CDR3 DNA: TGTGCCAGCAGTTTGTTTACGGGCGAGCAGTACTTC. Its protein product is CASSLFTGEQYF.

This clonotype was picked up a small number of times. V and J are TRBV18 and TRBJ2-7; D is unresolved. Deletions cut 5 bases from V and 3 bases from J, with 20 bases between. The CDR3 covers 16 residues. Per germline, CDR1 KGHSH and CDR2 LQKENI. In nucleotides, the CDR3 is TGTGCCAGCTCAGTGACCGCCGGACGGAATGACTACGAGCAGTACGTC. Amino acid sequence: CASSVTAGRNDYEQYV.

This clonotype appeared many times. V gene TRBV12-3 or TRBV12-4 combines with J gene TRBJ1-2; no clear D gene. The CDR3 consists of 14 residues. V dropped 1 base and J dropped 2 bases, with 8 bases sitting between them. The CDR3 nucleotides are TGTGCCAGCAGTTTAGGTCGGGTAAACTATGGCTACACCTTC. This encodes CASSLGRVNYGYTF.

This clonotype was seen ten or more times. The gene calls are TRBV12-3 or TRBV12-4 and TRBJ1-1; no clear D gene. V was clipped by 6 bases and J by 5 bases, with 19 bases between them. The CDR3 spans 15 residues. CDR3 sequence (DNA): TGTGCCAGCAGCACTTCCCGGTCCACTCTAACTGAAGCTTTCTTT. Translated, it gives CASSTSRSTLTEAFF.

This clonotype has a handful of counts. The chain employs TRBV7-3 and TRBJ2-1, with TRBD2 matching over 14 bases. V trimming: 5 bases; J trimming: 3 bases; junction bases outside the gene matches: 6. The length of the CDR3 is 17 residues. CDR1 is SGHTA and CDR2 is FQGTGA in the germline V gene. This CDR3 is CASSPPGLAGGYNEQFF. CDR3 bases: TGTGCCAGCAGCCCCCCAGGACTAGCGGGAGGCTACAATGAGCAGTTCTTC.

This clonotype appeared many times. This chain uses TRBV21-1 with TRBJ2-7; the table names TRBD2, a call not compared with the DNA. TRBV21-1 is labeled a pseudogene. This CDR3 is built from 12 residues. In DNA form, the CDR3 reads TGTGCCAGCAGCAAAAGCAGGGAGGAGGTAGACGTC. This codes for CASSKSREEVDV.

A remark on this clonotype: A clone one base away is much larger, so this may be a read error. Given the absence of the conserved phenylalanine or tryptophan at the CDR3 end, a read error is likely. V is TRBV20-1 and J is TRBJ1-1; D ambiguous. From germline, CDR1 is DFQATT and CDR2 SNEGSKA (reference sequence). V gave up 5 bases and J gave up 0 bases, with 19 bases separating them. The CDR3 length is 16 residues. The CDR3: CSALKPRGVMNTEAFI. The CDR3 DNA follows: TGCAGTGCTTTAAAACCCCGCGGGGTCATGAACACTGAAGCTTTCATT.

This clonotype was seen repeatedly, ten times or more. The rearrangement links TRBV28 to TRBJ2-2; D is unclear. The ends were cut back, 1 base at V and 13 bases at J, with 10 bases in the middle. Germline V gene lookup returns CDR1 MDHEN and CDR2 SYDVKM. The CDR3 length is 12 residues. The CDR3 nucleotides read TGTGCCAGCAGTTTATCACGGTGGGGGCTGTTTTTT. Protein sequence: CASSLSRWGLFF.